These 17 T cell receptor beta chains came from one sample sequenced in a study of cytomegalovirus exposure and HLA in healthy donors. It was with 60 Vbeta and 13 Jbeta primers that the PCR ran. The data were produced by immunoSEQ multiplex PCR, yet TCRdb's version contains in-frame clones alone and is incomplete. This sample yields approximately 110,000 clones, of which about 81% are seen a single time; 0.9% to 1.2% belongs to the top ten. The sequenced sample was PBMCs. These receptors all come from a woman between 25 and 40 years old in good health and CMV-seronegative.

The chain couples TRBV18 to TRBJ1-3; possibly TRBD1 for D (5 bases). The CDR3 has 15 residues. V lost 3 bases and J 0 bases, leaving 9 bases between the germline ends. Germline CDR1 is KGHSH and CDR2 is LQKENI. The CDR3, as DNA: TGTGCCAGCTCACCGGACACAAACTCTGGAAACACCATATATTTT. Amino acid sequence: CASSPDTNSGNTIYF. The variable domain in full, completed from reference TRBV18 and TRBJ1-3, reads NAGVMQNPRHLVRRRGQEARLRCSPMKGHSHVYWYRQLPEEGLKFMVYLQKENIIDESGMPKERFSAEFPKEGPSILRIQQVVRGDSAAYFCASSPDTNSGNTIYFGEGSWLTVV.

The CDR3 DNA reads as TGTGCCAGCAGCGAAGGACTAGCGGGAGGAAACAATGAGCAGTTCTTC. Amino acid sequence: CASSEGLAGGNNEQFF. The rearrangement uses TRBV11-3 and TRBJ2-1; TRBD2 aligns across 14 bases. The junction had 5 bases not matched to a gene; V was cut back by 5 bases and J by 5 bases. The germline gives CDR1 SGHNT, CDR2 YENEEA. The CDR3 has 16 amino acids.

The V gene is TRBV11-3, the J gene TRBJ1-4, with TRBD1 as a possible D gene (5 bases). This CDR3 has 16 amino acids. The ends were cut back, 1 base at V and 8 bases at J, with 17 bases in the middle. In germline, CDR1 is SGHNT, CDR2 YENEEA. CDR3 nucleotide sequence: TGTGCCAGCAGCTTAGGTCCCGGGACGGGAGGCGAAAAACTGTTTTTT. This translates into CASSLGPGTGGEKLFF.

On this clone itself: A junction boundary mismatches the germline segment, possibly from a read error. This sequence joins TRBV18 and TRBJ1-2, with TRBD1 identical over 7 bases. Germline V gives CDR1 KGHSH, CDR2 LQKENI. CDR3 length: 11 amino acids. The CDR3 reads CASSPGTELYF. For the CDR3, the DNA is TGTGCCAGCTCGCCCGGGACAGAGTTGTACTTC.

V gene TRBV10-2 combines with J gene TRBJ1-2, with 12 bases aligning to TRBD1. V gave up 6 bases and J gave up 5 bases; unmatched junction bases: 10. The CDR3 length is 16 residues. CDR1 WSHSY and CDR2 SAAADI come from the germline V gene. This chain's CDR3 is CASSPAPGQGAYGYTF. The CDR3 nucleotides are TGCGCCAGCAGCCCGGCCCCGGGACAGGGGGCATATGGCTACACCTTC.

This clone turned up a few times. J is TRBJ2-2 and V is TRBV14; D ambiguous. V lost 4 bases and J lost 5, with 8 bases in between. In germline, CDR1 is SGHDN, CDR2 FVKESK. This CDR3 spans 13 amino acids. The CDR3 region has the DNA TGTGCCAGCAGCCTTCTAAGTACCGGGGAGCTGTTTTTT. It is translated as CASSLLSTGELFF.

This chain links TRBV5-1 with TRBJ2-7; maybe TRBD1 (6 bases). There are 13 residues in the CDR3. The V gene lost 4 bases and the J gene lost 3 bases, with 11 bases spanning the gap. CDR1 is SGHRS, CDR2 YFSETQ, per germline. CDR3 sequence: CASSETGGYEQYF. The CDR3 DNA sequence: TGCGCCAGCAGCGAGACAGGTGGCTACGAGCAGTACTTC.

The CDR3 sequence: CASSAGQGTNEQFF. CDR3 bases: TGCGCCAGCAGCGCTGGACAGGGGACGAATGAGCAGTTCTTC. The chain joins TRBV5-1 to TRBJ2-1, with TRBD1 matching 9 bases. The J segment lost 7 bases and the V segment lost 4 bases, leaving 6 bases of the junction unmatched. CDR3 length: 14 amino acids. CDR1 is SGHRS, CDR2 YFSETQ, per germline.

The V call is TRBV19, the J call TRBJ2-1; unclear D gene. V was trimmed by 3 bases and J by 0 bases, leaving 15 bases between them. The germline CDR1 and CDR2 sequences are LNHDA and SQIVND (reference sequence). CDR3 length equals 17 residues. Written as DNA, the CDR3 is TGTGCCAGTAGTATGAGGCTCCCTTTCAGCTCCTACAATGAGCAGTTCTTC. Amino acids: CASSMRLPFSSYNEQFF. The full variable domain, in which reference TRBV19 and TRBJ2-1 provide the parts outside the CDR3, is DGGITQSPKYLFRKEGQNVTLSCEQNLNHDAMYWYRQDPGQGLRLIYYSQIVNDFQKGDIAEGYSVSREKKESFPLTVTSAQKNPTAFYLCASSMRLPFSSYNEQFFGPGTRLTVL.

This clone was detected a few times. The CDR3 DNA sequence: TGTGCCAGCAGCCGCGGCCTCGGCCGGGGCAATGAGCAGTTCTTC. Protein sequence: CASSRGLGRGNEQFF. This chain uses TRBV6-5 with TRBJ2-1; weak D call: TRBD2 (5 bases). CDR3 length equals 15 residues. V lost 6 bases and J 6 bases, leaving 18 bases between the germline ends. Germline CDR1 MNHEY, CDR2 SVGAGI.

The V and J genes are TRBV15 and TRBJ2-3; 7 nucleotides agree with TRBD2. The CDR3 runs to 15 residues. Per germline, CDR1 LNHNV and CDR2 YYDKDF (reference sequence). The V and J ends lost 5 bases and 4 bases, in that order; junction bases with no gene match: 9. The CDR3: CATSVGGRAADTQYF. CDR3 nucleotides: TGTGCCACCAGCGTAGGAGGGAGGGCCGCAGATACGCAGTATTTT.

V is TRBV11-1 and J is TRBJ2-1, with 7 bases aligning to TRBD2. Trimming removed 5 bases from V and 4 bases from J; junction bases left unmatched: 20. This CDR3 comprises 19 residues. Germline V gene sequence: CDR1 SGHAT, CDR2 FQDESV (reference sequence). For the CDR3, the DNA is TGTGCCAGCAGCCCGGAGGACTCATTAACCGGGACTATTTACAATGAGCAGTTCTTC. It codes for CASSPEDSLTGTIYNEQFF.

The chain links TRBV6-1 to TRBJ2-1, with 9 bases matching TRBD1. V gave up 5 bases and J gave up 7 bases; unmatched junction bases: 9. The germline V gene encodes CDR1 MNHNS and CDR2 SASEGT. CDR3 length: 15 amino acids. This CDR3 is CASSSPGTGLNEQFF. CDR3 nucleotide sequence: TGTGCCAGCAGTTCACCCGGGACAGGGCTGAATGAGCAGTTCTTC.

This clone was recorded a few times. This rearrangement joins TRBV7-3 to TRBJ2-5; D is possibly TRBD2 (6 bases). CDR3 size: 15 residues. Trimming stripped 3 bases from V and 4 bases from J, with 15 bases between. The germline CDR1 and CDR2 sequences are SGHTA and FQGTGA. The CDR3 sequence: CASSFQVGAGETQYF. The CDR3 nucleotides read TGTGCCAGCAGCTTTCAAGTGGGAGCGGGAGAGACCCAGTACTTC.

This sequence joins TRBV5-4 and TRBJ1-5, with a possible D match to TRBD1 (5 bases). The CDR3 is 15 amino acids. In germline, CDR1 is SGHNT, CDR2 YYREEE (reference sequence). V was cut by 3 bases and J by 2 bases, with 12 bases left in between. The chain's CDR3 is CASSWGGGGNQPQHF. For the CDR3, the DNA is TGTGCCAGCAGCTGGGGCGGGGGAGGCAATCAGCCCCAGCATTTT.

The rearrangement joins TRBV12-5 to TRBJ1-1; 8 nucleotides match TRBD1. Per the germline V gene, CDR1 is LGHNT and CDR2 is FRNRAP. V trimming: 0 bases; J trimming: 5 bases; junction bases outside the gene matches: 8. The CDR3 runs 16 residues. The chain's CDR3 is CASGLVLQGGRTEAFF. The CDR3 DNA reads TGTGCTAGTGGTTTGGTCCTACAGGGGGGAAGAACTGAAGCTTTCTTT.

V gene TRBV7-9 combines with J gene TRBJ2-2, with TRBD2 identical over 8 bases. CDR3 length: 16 amino acids. CDR1 SEHNR and CDR2 FQNEAQ come from the germline V gene (reference sequence). Germline trimming cut 5 bases from V and 4 bases from J; bases unmatched to any gene: 9. CDR3 region: CASSQERGSSTGELFF. In nucleotides, the CDR3 is TGTGCCAGCAGCCAGGAGCGGGGGTCGAGCACCGGGGAGCTGTTTTTT.